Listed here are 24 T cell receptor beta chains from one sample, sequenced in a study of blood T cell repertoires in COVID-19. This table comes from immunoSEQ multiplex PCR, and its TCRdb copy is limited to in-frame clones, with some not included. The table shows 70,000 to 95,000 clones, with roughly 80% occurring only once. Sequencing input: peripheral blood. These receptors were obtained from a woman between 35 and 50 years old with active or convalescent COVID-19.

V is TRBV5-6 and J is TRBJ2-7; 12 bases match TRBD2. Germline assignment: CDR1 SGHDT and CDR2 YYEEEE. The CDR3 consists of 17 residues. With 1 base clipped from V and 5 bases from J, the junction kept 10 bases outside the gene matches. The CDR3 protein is CASSLLAGGPSGHEQYF. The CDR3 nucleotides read TGTGCCAGCAGCTTGCTAGCGGGAGGGCCCAGTGGGCACGAGCAGTACTTC.

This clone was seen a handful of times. CDR3 DNA: TGTGCCAGCAGCTTAGGGACAGGGGCCACTGAAGCTTTCTTT. Amino acids: CASSLGTGATEAFF. The chain employs TRBV7-6 and TRBJ1-1, with TRBD1 matching over 9 bases. The CDR3 spans 14 residues. Germline trimming cut 1 base from V and 4 bases from J; bases unmatched to any gene: 1. In germline, CDR1 is SGHVS, CDR2 FNYEAQ.

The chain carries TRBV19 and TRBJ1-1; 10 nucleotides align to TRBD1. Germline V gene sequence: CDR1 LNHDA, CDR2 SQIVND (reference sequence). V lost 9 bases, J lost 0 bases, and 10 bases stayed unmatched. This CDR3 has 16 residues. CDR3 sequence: CASRDRGGPVNTEAFF. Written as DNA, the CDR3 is TGTGCCAGCCGGGACAGGGGTGGTCCCGTGAACACTGAAGCTTTCTTT. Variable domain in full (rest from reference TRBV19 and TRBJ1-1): DGGITQSPKYLFRKEGQNVTLSCEQNLNHDAMYWYRQDPGQGLRLIYYSQIVNDFQKGDIAEGYSVSREKKESFPLTVTSAQKNPTAFYLCASRDRGGPVNTEAFFGQGTRLTVV.

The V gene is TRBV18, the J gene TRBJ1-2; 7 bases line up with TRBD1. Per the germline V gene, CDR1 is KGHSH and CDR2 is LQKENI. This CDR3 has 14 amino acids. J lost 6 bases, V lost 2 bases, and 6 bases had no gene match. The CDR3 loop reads CASSPLTGKDGYTF. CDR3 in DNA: TGTGCCAGCTCACCATTGACAGGGAAGGATGGCTACACCTTC.

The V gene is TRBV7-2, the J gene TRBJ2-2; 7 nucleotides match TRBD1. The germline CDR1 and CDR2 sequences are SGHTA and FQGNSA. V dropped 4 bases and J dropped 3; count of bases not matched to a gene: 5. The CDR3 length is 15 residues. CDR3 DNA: TGTGCCAGCAGCTCCGGGACAGACCACACCGGGGAGCTGTTTTTT. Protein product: CASSSGTDHTGELFF.

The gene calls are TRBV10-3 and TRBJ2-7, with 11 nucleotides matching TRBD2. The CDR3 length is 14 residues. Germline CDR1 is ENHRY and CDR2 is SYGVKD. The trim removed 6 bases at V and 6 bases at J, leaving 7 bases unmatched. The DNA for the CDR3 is TGTGCCATCAGAACTAGCGGGAGTATCTTCGAGCAGTACTTC. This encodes CAIRTSGSIFEQYF.

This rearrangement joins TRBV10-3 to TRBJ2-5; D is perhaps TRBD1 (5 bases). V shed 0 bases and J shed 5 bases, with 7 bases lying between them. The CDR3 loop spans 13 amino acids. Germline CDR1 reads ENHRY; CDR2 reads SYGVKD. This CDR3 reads CAISESPGETQYF. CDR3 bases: TGTGCCATCAGTGAGTCGCCAGGGGAGACCCAGTACTTC.

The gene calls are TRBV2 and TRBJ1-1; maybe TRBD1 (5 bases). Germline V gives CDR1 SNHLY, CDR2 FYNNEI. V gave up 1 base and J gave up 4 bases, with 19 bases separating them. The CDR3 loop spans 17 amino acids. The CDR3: CASSEVAGWGGGTEAFF. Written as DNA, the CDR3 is TGTGCCAGCAGTGAAGTCGCGGGCTGGGGGGGAGGCACTGAAGCTTTCTTT.

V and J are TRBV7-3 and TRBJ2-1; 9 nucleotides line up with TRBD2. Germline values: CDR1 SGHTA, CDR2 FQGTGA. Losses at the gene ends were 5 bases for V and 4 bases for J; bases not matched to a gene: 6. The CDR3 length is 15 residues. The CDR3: CASSPSGGTYNEQFF. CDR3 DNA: TGTGCCAGCAGCCCCAGCGGGGGGACGTACAATGAGCAGTTCTTC.

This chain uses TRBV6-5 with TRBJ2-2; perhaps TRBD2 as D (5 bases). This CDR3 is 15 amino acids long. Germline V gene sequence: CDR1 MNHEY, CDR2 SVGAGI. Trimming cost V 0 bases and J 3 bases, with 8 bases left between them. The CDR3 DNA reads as TGTGCCAGCAGTTACTCGGGGAGTTACACCGGGGAGCTGTTTTTT. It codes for CASSYSGSYTGELFF.

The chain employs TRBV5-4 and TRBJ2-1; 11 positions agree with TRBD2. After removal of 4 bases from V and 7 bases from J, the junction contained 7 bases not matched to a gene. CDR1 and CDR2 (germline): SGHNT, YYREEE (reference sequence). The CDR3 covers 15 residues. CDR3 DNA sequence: TGTGCCAGCAGCCTCCCGGGACTAGCGGTTAATGAGCAGTTCTTC. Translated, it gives CASSLPGLAVNEQFF.

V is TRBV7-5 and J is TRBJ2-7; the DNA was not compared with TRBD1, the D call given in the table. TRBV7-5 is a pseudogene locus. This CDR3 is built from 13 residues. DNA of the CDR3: TGTGCCAGAACCCGACATGGCTCCTACGAGCAGTACTTC. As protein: CARTRHGSYEQYF.

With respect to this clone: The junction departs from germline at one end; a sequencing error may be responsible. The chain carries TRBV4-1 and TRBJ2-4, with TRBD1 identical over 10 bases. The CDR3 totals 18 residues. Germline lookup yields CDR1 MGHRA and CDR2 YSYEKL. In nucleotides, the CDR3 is TGCGCCAGCAGCCAAGGAGACAGGGGGCGCAGAGCCCAAAACATTCAGTACTTC. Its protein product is CASSQGDRGRRAQNIQYF.

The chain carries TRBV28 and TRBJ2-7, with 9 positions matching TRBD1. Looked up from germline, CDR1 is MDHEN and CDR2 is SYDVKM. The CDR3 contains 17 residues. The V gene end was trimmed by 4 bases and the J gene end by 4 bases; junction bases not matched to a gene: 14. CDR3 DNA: TGTGCCAGCAGTTCCCCCTTGGGACAGGGAACTTCTTACGAGCAGTACTTC. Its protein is CASSSPLGQGTSYEQYF.

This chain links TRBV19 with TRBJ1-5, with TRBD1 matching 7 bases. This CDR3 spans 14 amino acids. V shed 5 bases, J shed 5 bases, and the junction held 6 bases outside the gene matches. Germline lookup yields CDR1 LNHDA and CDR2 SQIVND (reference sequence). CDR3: CASSYRGGHQPQHF. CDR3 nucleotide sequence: TGTGCCAGTAGTTACAGGGGAGGCCATCAGCCCCAGCATTTT.

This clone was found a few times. The CDR3 coding sequence is TGTGCCAGCAGTGAACACGGGTTCCCCAATCAGCCCCAGCATTTT. Its protein product is CASSEHGFPNQPQHF. The chain links TRBV2 to TRBJ1-5; D not certain. The germline V gene encodes CDR1 SNHLY and CDR2 FYNNEI. The CDR3 contains 15 residues. The germline V and J ends were trimmed by 2 bases and 3 bases, with 11 bases remaining between them. Using reference TRBV2 and TRBJ1-5 for the parts outside the CDR3, the full variable domain is EPEVTQTPSHQVTQMGQEVILRCVPISNHLYFYWYRQILGQKVEFLVSFYNNEISEKSEIFDDQFSVERPDGSNFTLKIRSTKLEDSAMYFCASSEHGFPNQPQHFGDGTRLSIL.

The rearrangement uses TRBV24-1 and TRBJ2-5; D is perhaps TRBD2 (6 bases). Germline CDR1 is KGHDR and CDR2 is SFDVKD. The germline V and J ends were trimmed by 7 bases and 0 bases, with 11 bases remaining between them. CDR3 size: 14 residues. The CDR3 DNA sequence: TGTGCCACCAGCAGTGGGGGGTACCAAGAGACCCAGTACTTC. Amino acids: CATSSGGYQETQYF.

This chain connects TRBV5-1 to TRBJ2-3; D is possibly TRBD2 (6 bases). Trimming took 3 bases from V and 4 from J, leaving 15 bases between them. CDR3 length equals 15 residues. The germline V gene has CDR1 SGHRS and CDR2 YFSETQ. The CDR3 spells CASSSRGVAADTQYF. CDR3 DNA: TGCGCCAGCAGCTCCCGAGGGGTAGCGGCAGATACGCAGTATTTT.

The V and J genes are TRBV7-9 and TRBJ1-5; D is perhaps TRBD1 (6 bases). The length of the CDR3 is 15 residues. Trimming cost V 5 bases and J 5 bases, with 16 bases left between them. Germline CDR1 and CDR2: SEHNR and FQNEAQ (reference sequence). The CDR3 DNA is TGTGCCAGCAGCACGACAGGCCTCCAGGATCAGCCCCAGCATTTT. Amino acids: CASSTTGLQDQPQHF.

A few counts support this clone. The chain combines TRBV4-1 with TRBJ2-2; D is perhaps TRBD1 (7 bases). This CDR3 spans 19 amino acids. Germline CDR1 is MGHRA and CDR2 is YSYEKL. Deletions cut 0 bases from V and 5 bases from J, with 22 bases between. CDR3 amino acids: CASSQEGGRGRPGTGELFF. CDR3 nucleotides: TGCGCCAGCAGCCAAGAAGGAGGCAGGGGGAGGCCGGGGACCGGGGAGCTGTTTTTT.

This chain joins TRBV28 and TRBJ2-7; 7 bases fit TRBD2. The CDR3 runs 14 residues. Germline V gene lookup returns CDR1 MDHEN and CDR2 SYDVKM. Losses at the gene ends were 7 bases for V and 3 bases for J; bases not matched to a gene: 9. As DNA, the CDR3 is TGTGCCAGCAACCGACAGTCGGGGGGCTACGAGCAGTACTTC. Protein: CASNRQSGGYEQYF.

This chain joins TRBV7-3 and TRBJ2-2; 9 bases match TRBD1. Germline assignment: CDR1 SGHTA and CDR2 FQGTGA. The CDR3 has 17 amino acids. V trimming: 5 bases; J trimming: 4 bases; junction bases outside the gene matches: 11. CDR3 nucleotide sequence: TGTGCCAGCAGCCCCTCCCCCAAGACAGGGGGCACCGGGGAGCTGTTTTTT. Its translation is CASSPSPKTGGTGELFF.

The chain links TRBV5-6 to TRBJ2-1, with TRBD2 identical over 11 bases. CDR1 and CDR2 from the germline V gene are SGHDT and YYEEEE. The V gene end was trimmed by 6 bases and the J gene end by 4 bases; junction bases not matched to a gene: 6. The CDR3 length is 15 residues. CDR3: CASTKGLAVYNEQFF. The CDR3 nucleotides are TGTGCCAGCACCAAGGGACTAGCGGTGTACAATGAGCAGTTCTTC.

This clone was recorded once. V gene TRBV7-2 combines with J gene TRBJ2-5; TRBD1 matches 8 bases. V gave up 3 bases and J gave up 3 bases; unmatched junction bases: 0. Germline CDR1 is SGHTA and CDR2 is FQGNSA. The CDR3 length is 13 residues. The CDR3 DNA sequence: TGTGCCAGCAGCTTGGACAGGGAAGAGACCCAGTACTTC. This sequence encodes CASSLDREETQYF.